What follows describes a single T cell receptor (beta chain). Trimming shortened V by 4 bases and J by 4 bases, and 13 bases separated the two germline ends. The CDR3 runs to 14 residues. Germline CDR1 reads LNHDA; CDR2 reads SQIVND (reference sequence). The data are from a study of blood T cell repertoires in COVID-19. Study context: Sites in the United States, Italy and Spain provided acute and convalescent COVID-19 samples.

Measured with immunoSEQ multiplex PCR; TCRdb has only the in-frame clones, and not every one. The repertoire holds hundreds of thousands of clones, with roughly 89% as singletons. Sequencing was done on a sample of peripheral blood. This TCR was recovered from a woman aged 25 to 39 with active or convalescent COVID-19. The chain recombines TRBV19 with TRBJ1-2; D unresolved. Written as DNA, the CDR3 is TGTGCCAGTAGTAGCGGCGGTCTGGGCTATGGCTACACCTTC. Translation gives CASSSGGLGYGYTF.